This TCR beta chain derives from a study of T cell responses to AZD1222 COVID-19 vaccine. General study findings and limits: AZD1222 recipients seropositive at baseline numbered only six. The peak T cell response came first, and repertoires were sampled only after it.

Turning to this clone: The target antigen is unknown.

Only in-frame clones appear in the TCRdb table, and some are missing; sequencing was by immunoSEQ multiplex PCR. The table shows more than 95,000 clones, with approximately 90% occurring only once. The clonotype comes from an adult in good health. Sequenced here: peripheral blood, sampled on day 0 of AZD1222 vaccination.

CDR3 protein: CATRQGPNEKLFF. The CDR3 DNA follows: TGTGCCACAAGACAGGGACCTAATGAAAAACTGTTTTTT. The V call is TRBV7-2, the J call TRBJ1-4; the match to TRBD1 covers 7 bases. Germline V gives CDR1 SGHTA, CDR2 FQGNSA. The CDR3 has 13 residues. The J segment lost 3 bases and the V segment lost 10 bases, leaving 5 bases of the junction unmatched.